The clone carrying this T cell receptor (beta chain) was recorded only once. Its antigen is unidentified. The CDR3 consists of 13 residues. Germline V gene data show CDR1 as GTSNPN and CDR2 as SVGIG (reference sequence). V was pared by 2 bases and J by 2 bases, with 2 bases of the junction left unmatched. These data are taken from a study of blood T cells in healthy people across ages. It was with a sample-barcoded 5' primer and a J-beta primer mix that a second PCR of about 6 to 12 cycles was run. A tag from a template-switch adaptor with 12 random nucleotides marked each cDNA molecule. Every individual sample yielded 2.5 million or more paired-end reads (each containing CDR3). TCRdb reprocessed the 5' RACE reads via MiXCR and lists one record per CDR3 protein. The table records more than 1 million distinct CDR3 sequences, 45% of them present only once. Peripheral blood from each donor was collected in a volume of about 10 milliliters.

Findings and caveats of the study: Whereas aged donors had fewer naive CD4+ cells, long-lived donors had more of them and higher diversity.

Specimen: blood. This chain links TRBV30 with TRBJ1-2, with 7 bases lining up with TRBD1. This sequence was found in a woman in her sixties or seventies in good health. CDR3 amino acids: CAWSKQGNYGYTF. The CDR3 bases are TGTGCCTGGAGTAAACAGGGGAACTATGGCTACACCTTC.